These 21 T cell receptor beta chains were sequenced from one sample in a study of tumor-infiltrating lymphocytes in oesophageal squamous cell carcinoma. Using its own MiXCR run on the PCR reads, TCRdb lists one record per CDR3 protein. The table shows around 20,000 distinct CDR3 sequences, with roughly two fifths occurring only once. Material: esophageal tumor tissue. These receptors were collected from a male donor with esophageal squamous cell carcinoma.

This clonotype was seen more than once but under ten times. Without the conserved terminal phenylalanine or tryptophan, this CDR3 likely stems from a read error. The DNA is omitted, as the CDR3 cannot be located on it reliably, and the CDR3 follows TCRdb's listing. This chain connects TRBV7-3 to TRBJ2-7; TRBD1 is the table's D call, not checked against the DNA. Both ends counted, the CDR3 spans 15 residues. Germline assignment: CDR1 SGHTA and CDR2 FQGTGA. The CDR3 here is CASSLGANSPLHFGN.

Ten or more counts support this clonotype. The chain employs TRBV27 and TRBJ1-3, with D uncertain. Trimming stripped 0 bases from V and 0 bases from J, with 6 bases between. The CDR3 spans 15 residues. CDR1 and CDR2 (germline): MNHEY, SMNVEV (reference sequence). This CDR3 is CASSLSGYSGNTIYF. The CDR3 coding sequence is TGTGCCAGCAGTTTATCGGGGTACTCTGGAAACACCATATATTTT.

As DNA, the CDR3 is TGCGCCAGCAGATATGACAGGGGGCTCGTCGACGAGCAGTACTTC. This translates into CASRYDRGLVDEQYF. The chain uses TRBV5-1 and TRBJ2-4; 10 bases align to TRBD1. The last part of the DNA fits TRBJ2-7 better; the J call may be wrong. The CDR3 totals 15 residues. Germline CDR1 reads SGHRS; CDR2 reads YFSETQ.

By share, this clonotype counts as medium-sized. This rearrangement joins TRBV12-3 or TRBV12-4 to TRBJ2-5; TRBD1 or TRBD2 may be the D gene (5 bases each). The CDR3 is 14 amino acids. The V and J ends lost 1 base and 1 base respectively, with 7 bases between them. DNA of the CDR3: TGTGCCAGCAGTTTAGGTGGGACCCAAGAGACCCAGTACTTC. Amino acid sequence: CASSLGGTQETQYF.

This clonotype was observed at least ten times. V and J are TRBV28 and TRBJ2-5, with 9 bases aligning to TRBD2. Germline V gene data show CDR1 as MDHEN and CDR2 as SYDVKM. V shed 3 bases and J 2 bases; nucleotides not matched to a gene: 7. This CDR3 region has 16 residues. The CDR3 sequence: CASSFRLAALQETQYF. The CDR3 coding sequence is TGTGCCAGCAGTTTTAGACTAGCGGCCCTACAAGAGACCCAGTACTTC.

Remarks on this clonotype: A junction boundary mismatches the germline segment, possibly from a read error. This chain connects TRBV7-6 to TRBJ2-5; TRBD2 matches 14 bases. The J call may be in error: the DNA end matches TRBJ2-1 better. Germline V gene sequence: CDR1 SGHVS, CDR2 FNYEAQ. The CDR3 loop spans 18 amino acids. The CDR3 loop is CASSLVRTSGGLYNEQFF. CDR3 bases: TGTGCTAGCAGCTTAGTAAGGACTAGCGGGGGGCTTTACAATGAGCAGTTCTTC.

Ten or more counts support this clonotype. The V call is TRBV5-1, the J call TRBJ2-6; the D is unclear. The CDR3 consists of 16 residues. CDR1 SGHRS and CDR2 YFSETQ come from the germline V gene. The V and J ends lost 0 bases and 3 bases respectively, with 10 bases between them. Written as DNA, the CDR3 is TGCGCCAGCAGCTTGGCAGTAGATGGTGGGGCCAACGTCCTGACTTTC. Its protein is CASSLAVDGGANVLTF.

At least ten counts were recorded for this clonotype. This chain uses TRBV12-3 or TRBV12-4 with TRBJ2-7; TRBD2 agrees at 12 bases. J lost 4 bases, V lost 5 bases, and 6 bases had no gene match. The CDR3 length is 15 residues. This CDR3 is CASSQRLAGAYEQYF. CDR3 DNA: TGTGCCAGCAGTCAGCGACTAGCGGGAGCGTACGAGCAGTACTTC.

The rearrangement links TRBV6-1 to TRBJ2-1, with D perhaps given as TRBD1 or TRBD2 (5 bases each). The CDR3 is made up of 15 amino acids. Trimming took 10 bases from V and 2 from J, leaving 18 bases between them. Germline values: CDR1 MNHNS, CDR2 SASEGT. The CDR3 reads CATKRTGTPYNEQFF. For the CDR3, the DNA is TGTGCCACCAAAAGAACCGGGACCCCCTACAATGAGCAGTTCTTC.

This clonotype was observed at least ten times. This sequence joins TRBV6-1 and TRBJ2-3, with D tentatively TRBD2 (5 bases). V was cut by 5 bases and J by 6 bases, with 12 bases left in between. The CDR3 contains 13 residues. Germline loops: CDR1 MNHNS, CDR2 SASEGT. The CDR3 nucleotides read TGTGCCAGCAGTCAGACTACCTGGGATACGCAGTATTTT. It is translated as CASSQTTWDTQYF.

The chain is built from TRBV7-2 and TRBJ2-7; D is ambiguous. The germline V gene encodes CDR1 SGHTA and CDR2 FQGNSA. CDR3 length equals 14 residues. V lost 6 bases, J lost 0 bases, and 12 bases lay in between. DNA for the CDR3: TGTGCCAGCAGTCGGAGATCGGGCTCCTACGAGCAGTACTTC. It specifies CASSRRSGSYEQYF.

CDR3 coding DNA: TGTGCCAGCAGCCCCCAACAGACAGGGAAAGAGACCCAGTACTTC. Its protein is CASSPQQTGKETQYF. The V and J genes are TRBV3-1 and TRBJ2-5, with 7 nucleotides matching TRBD1. This CDR3 has 15 residues. The V gene's germline CDR1 is LGHDT and CDR2 YNNKEL (reference sequence). V shed 4 bases and J 3 bases; nucleotides not matched to a gene: 8.

This clonotype has more than one count but fewer than ten. No conserved phenylalanine or tryptophan ends this CDR3, so it is likely a read error. No DNA is shown, since the ends of the CDR3 on it are uncertain; the CDR3 is the one TCRdb lists. The rearrangement links TRBV28 to TRBJ2-1; TRBD2, the table's D call, was not compared with the DNA. Germline V gives CDR1 MDHEN, CDR2 SYDVKM. Ends included, the CDR3 has 8 residues. The CDR3 is CASSPPTS.

A single count supports this clonotype. CDR3: CASSLGGTTDTQYF. The DNA of the CDR3 is TGTGCCAGCAGCTTAGGCGGAACCACAGATACGCAGTATTTT. This sequence joins TRBV7-3 and TRBJ2-3; D gene ambiguous. The CDR3 has 14 amino acids. Germline V CDR1 and CDR2: SGHTA, FQGTGA. V was shortened by 2 bases and J by 2 bases, with 8 bases between the two germline ends.

The chain uses TRBV7-6 and TRBJ2-1; 9 positions agree with TRBD2. Germline V gene sequence: CDR1 SGHVS, CDR2 FNYEAQ. V dropped 1 base and J dropped 4; count of bases not matched to a gene: 2. The length of the CDR3 is 15 residues. The CDR3 bases are TGTGCCAGCAGCTTAGAGGCGGGAGGGTACAATGAGCAGTTCTTC. This codes for CASSLEAGGYNEQFF.

Notes on this clonotype: A much larger clone lies a single base off, so this may be a read error. The V gene is TRBV10-3, the J gene TRBJ2-5; 7 bases match TRBD2. The CDR3 sequence is 16 residues long. Per germline, CDR1 ENHRY and CDR2 SYGVKD. The CDR3 loop reads CAISEGGVTNTGELYF. The CDR3 region has the DNA TGTGCCATCAGTGAGGGGGGGGTAACGAACACCGGGGAGCTGTATTTT.

The chain carries TRBV7-2 and TRBJ2-5; TRBD1 matches 10 bases. The CDR3 runs to 16 residues. Germline CDR1 is SGHTA and CDR2 is FQGNSA. The junction had 2 bases not matched to a gene; V was cut back by 1 base and J by 0 bases. The CDR3 spells CASSLGDRGYQETQYF. As DNA, the CDR3 is TGTGCCAGCAGCTTAGGGGACAGGGGATACCAAGAGACCCAGTACTTC.

In its sample, this clonotype was seen many times. The rearrangement joins TRBV6-6 to TRBJ2-1, with D possibly being TRBD1 (5 bases). The CDR3 has 16 amino acids. Germline CDR1 is MNHNY and CDR2 is SVGAGI (reference sequence). Between the trimmed V and J ends, which lost 0 bases and 0 bases, there was a span of 9 bases. CDR3 sequence (DNA): TGTGCCAGCAGTTACTCAACAGGTAGCTCCTACAATGAGCAGTTCTTC. Amino acid sequence: CASSYSTGSSYNEQFF.

This clonotype was counted many times. V and J are TRBV7-9 and TRBJ2-1; D ambiguous. CDR1 is SEHNR, CDR2 FQNEAQ, per germline (reference sequence). The CDR3 sequence is 12 residues long. V lost 3 bases and J 10 bases, leaving 10 bases between the germline ends. The CDR3 bases are TGTGCCAGCAGCTTGGTTTATGTGGAGCAGTTCTTC. It yields the protein CASSLVYVEQFF.

The chain couples TRBV12-3 or TRBV12-4 to TRBJ1-3; D uncertain. The germline V and J ends were trimmed by 7 bases and 2 bases, with 12 bases remaining between them. The CDR3 has 14 residues. The CDR3 DNA reads as TGTGCCAGCAACCCGTCGGGAACTGGAAACACCATATATTTT. It is translated as CASNPSGTGNTIYF.

This rearrangement joins TRBV6-2 or TRBV6-3 to TRBJ2-3; no clear D. This CDR3 is built from 14 residues. The germline V and J ends were trimmed by 11 bases and 2 bases, with 17 bases remaining between them. Germline V gene sequence: CDR1 MNHEY, CDR2 SVGEGT. CDR3 nucleotide sequence: TGTGCCTCCCGTTTGCAGGCGATCACAGATACGCAGTATTTT. It encodes CASRLQAITDTQYF.